This T cell receptor (beta chain) was obtained from a study of cytomegalovirus exposure and HLA in healthy donors. Points from the study as a whole: Evidence from a later analysis indicated that most CMV-associated TCR beta chains looked HLA-restricted. Exclusion as indistinguishable affected some V segments, including TRBV6-2 and TRBV6-3.

Vbeta (60) and Jbeta (13) primers were used in the PCR. Method: immunoSEQ multiplex PCR; TCRdb's copy keeps in-frame clones and lacks some. This sample has roughly 100,000 clones, with roughly an eighth found just once. Germline CDR1 is SEHNR and CDR2 is FQNEAQ (reference sequence). The CDR3 sequence runs 14 residues, both termini included. About this clone itself: The antigen remains unidentified. Likely a read error: the CDR3 ends without its conserved phenylalanine or tryptophan. No DNA is shown, since the ends of the CDR3 on it are uncertain; the CDR3 is the one TCRdb lists.

Sequenced material: PBMCs. The TCR sequence derives from a man aged 40-49 years in good health and CMV-seropositive. V and J are TRBV7-9 and TRBJ1-1. The chain's CDR3 is CASSLGGRDSPLGI.